These T cell receptor beta chains were read from a single sample in a study of T-cell reconstitution after alpha-beta-depleted transplantation in children. TCRdb itself ran the PCR reads through MiXCR, one entry per CDR3 protein. Among approximately 1,000,000 distinct CDR3 sequences, about 26% were seen once, and the ten largest hold about 28%. The sample was PBMCs, mostly from graft donor cells, taken 360 days after TCRalphabeta/CD19-depleted stem cell transplant. The origin of the receptors is a boy younger than two who had a stem cell transplant for SCID, so the T cells may come from the graft donor. The CDR3 runs from the conserved cysteine through the conserved F or W.

CDR3aa | v_gene
CASSLHYSGTGIYEQYF | TRBV5-1
CASSLDAGFVGEQFF | TRBV5-1
CASSPKGTGNTIYF | TRBV5-6
CAISGTDTQYF | TRBV10-3
CASSIDHGQILTGELFF | TRBV19
CASSPPGQGAQEQYF | TRBV19
CASSLRGRAGELFF | TRBV7-2
CAISGETGSYNSPLHF | TRBV10-3
CASSGGSNEQFF | TRBV5-1
CASRKGQGAGYTF | TRBV6-1
CASSYAGLIEETQYF | TRBV6-2/TRBV6-3
CASSLVDQLKTEAFF | TRBV5-1
CASSLFIASAYQETQYF | TRBV7-6
CASSATSVSSYNEQFF | TRBV5-1
CSVEDRAASTDTQYF | TRBV29-1
CASSPLTGTNVLTF | TRBV5-5
CASSYGQGEEAFF | TRBV6-5
CASRPPGGNEKLFF | TRBV6-1
CASSLGGRGHTEAFF | TRBV5-1
CASSLAVTANEKLFF | TRBV7-2
CASSTGTGGNEQYF | TRBV5-1
CASSSLTGLNTEAFF | TRBV5-1
CASSLRVAYQETQYF | TRBV7-8
CATSDSGTGSSGELFF | TRBV24-1
CASSHDQALKQYF | TRBV3-1
CSVPSAELLSDTQYF | TRBV29-1
CASSLVWVESPNNEQFF | TRBV5-1
CASMYGTGSYNEQFF | TRBV5-1
CASNPGLALAENEKLFF | TRBV6-1
CSVVGAGGTNYEQYF | TRBV29-1
CASSPTGKTIAGELFF | TRBV5-1
CASSPGAGGATLDNEQFF | TRBV12-3/TRBV12-4
CASSYPVGDTGELFF | TRBV5-1
CASSQAQGPFQETQYF | TRBV4-2
CASSSLTSTDTQYF | TRBV7-2
CASSLGRLAGGRNNEQFF | TRBV11-2
CASSLHGQPRRGELFF | TRBV4-1
CSVLTPGKELFF | TRBV29-1
CASSRDSAGTGELFF | TRBV4-1
CASSQDPVKGADNEQFF | TRBV4-3
CSASYFSGWPQETQYF | TRBV20-1
CASSYLGRTEGEKLFF | TRBV6-5
CASQERGGQETQYF | TRBV6-2/TRBV6-3
CSARAQGHHNSPLHF | TRBV20-1
CASSEGAAYEQYF | TRBV2
CASSSRTGPRRENEQFF | TRBV12-3/TRBV12-4
CSASLRGNQPQHF | TRBV20-1
CASSHWDRDNQETQYF | TRBV4-1
CATSRVLAGGSTDTQYF | TRBV15